What follows are 10 T cell receptor beta chains derived from one specimen sequenced in a study of OX40 agonist ivuxolimab in advanced cancers. Sequenced by immunoSEQ multiplex PCR; TCRdb stores in-frame clones only, minus some. The sample has about 20,000 clones, roughly 90% seen once; the top ten hold around 29%. The source material was CD4+ or CD8+ T cells sorted from blood, sampled in a trial of the OX40 agonist ivuxolimab. These receptors were obtained from an adult with an advanced solid tumor such as melanoma, head and neck, liver or kidney cancer.

The rearrangement joins TRBV27 to TRBJ1-3; tentatively, D is TRBD1 (6 bases). CDR3 length: 14 residues. Trimming took off 5 bases at V and 4 bases at J, with 12 bases between the two ends. Germline CDR1 and CDR2: MNHEY and SMNVEV (reference sequence). The DNA for the CDR3 is TGTGCCAGCAGTAAAACAGGGTTCGGAAACACCATATATTTT. It codes for CASSKTGFGNTIYF.

This chain links TRBV30 with TRBJ1-2; TRBD1 might be the D (6 bases). Germline-derived CDR1 and CDR2 are GTSNPN and SVGIG (reference sequence). CDR3 length equals 14 residues. The V end lost 0 bases, the J end lost 3 bases, and 11 bases lay between the germline ends. The CDR3, as DNA: TGTGCCTGGAGTGTAGGGGCAGGGGACTATGGCTACACCTTC. Translated: CAWSVGAGDYGYTF. The full variable domain, completed using reference TRBV30 and TRBJ1-2, is SQTIHQWPATLVQPVGSPLSLECTVEGTSNPNLYWYRQAAGRGLQLLFYSVGIGQISSEVPQNLSASRPQDRQFILSSKKLLLSDSGFYLCAWSVGAGDYGYTFGSGTRLTVV.

The J gene is TRBJ2-3, the V gene TRBV6-4, with D possibly TRBD1 on 6 matching bases. Germline V lookup: CDR1 MRHNA, CDR2 SNTAGT. Trimming removed 4 bases at V and 1 base at J, with 21 bases between. The CDR3 extends over 18 amino acids. The DNA for the CDR3 is TGTGCCAGCAGTGTGGGGGCGGACCAACCTTTGGGCACAGATACGCAGTATTTT. As protein: CASSVGADQPLGTDTQYF.

This sequence joins TRBV6-1 and TRBJ2-7, with 11 bases identical to TRBD1. The CDR3 length is 12 residues. Germline CDR1 reads MNHNS; CDR2 reads SASEGT. The trim removed 6 bases at V and 7 bases at J, leaving 2 bases unmatched. CDR3 sequence: CASRDRGLEQYF. In DNA, the CDR3 is TGTGCCAGCAGGGACAGGGGGCTTGAGCAGTACTTC.

This clone was found once. The J gene is TRBJ2-1, the V gene TRBV30; D gene unclear. The V gene lost 5 bases and the J gene lost 5 bases, with 7 bases spanning the gap. Germline V gene lookup returns CDR1 GTSNPN and CDR2 SVGIG (reference sequence). The CDR3 spans 11 residues. The CDR3 DNA reads as TGTGCCTGGGTCAAAAACAATGAGCAGTTCTTC. Its protein product is CAWVKNNEQFF.

This chain connects TRBV7-9 to TRBJ2-3; the match to TRBD2 covers 11 bases. This CDR3 has 19 amino acids. With 6 bases clipped from V and 2 bases from J, the junction kept 16 bases outside the gene matches. Germline V gene sequence: CDR1 SEHNR, CDR2 FQNEAQ (reference sequence). In DNA, the CDR3 is TGTGCCAGCAGTTCTTATGGGACTAGCGGTCCAACCCTCACAGATACGCAGTATTTT. Encoded protein: CASSSYGTSGPTLTDTQYF.

The chain couples TRBV27 to TRBJ1-5; the D is unclear. The V end was cut by 3 bases, the J end by 6 bases, with 6 bases between. Germline loops: CDR1 MNHEY, CDR2 SMNVEV (reference sequence). CDR3 length: 12 residues. CDR3 in amino acids: CASSLIGQPQHF. CDR3 sequence (DNA): TGTGCCAGCAGTTTGATCGGTCAGCCCCAGCATTTT.

This clone was detected a few times. This rearrangement joins TRBV7-3 to TRBJ2-6; 10 nucleotides align to TRBD2. V was pared by 6 bases and J by 17 bases, with 13 bases of the junction left unmatched. The CDR3 totals 14 residues. Germline V lookup: CDR1 SGHTA, CDR2 FQGTGA. CDR3 sequence (DNA): TGTGCCAGCAGTCCTGAGCGCGGACTAGCGGAAGTGACTTTC. Translation gives CASSPERGLAEVTF.

The chain joins TRBV27 to TRBJ2-3; 8 bases line up with TRBD1. CDR1 and CDR2 from the germline V gene are MNHEY and SMNVEV (reference sequence). The CDR3 runs to 15 residues. V was pared by 5 bases and J by 3 bases, with 7 bases of the junction left unmatched. This chain's CDR3 is CASSIDRGGTDTQYF. The CDR3 nucleotides are TGTGCCAGCAGTATTGACAGGGGAGGAACAGATACGCAGTATTTT.

The chain combines TRBV27 with TRBJ1-2; possibly TRBD1 for D (5 bases). Germline V gene sequence: CDR1 MNHEY, CDR2 SMNVEV (reference sequence). V was clipped by 1 base and J by 3 bases, with 15 bases between them. There are 16 residues in the CDR3. In DNA form, the CDR3 reads TGTGCCAGCAGTTTATTAGGCGCCACGGGGGACTATGGCTACACCTTC. Protein: CASSLLGATGDYGYTF.